This T cell receptor beta chain is drawn from a study of vaccination and CD4 T cells after COVID-19. At the level of the study: The convalescents comprised six males and four females, two of them Hispanic. Samples were taken after vaccination, a median of roughly 70 days after dose two, with a range of 14 to 241.

Oncomine TCR Beta short-read sequencing was applied to DNA from cultured CD4+ T cells. CD4+ T cells were cultured, and genomic DNA was extracted from them. MiXCR was run by TCRdb on the PCR reads, yielding one entry per CDR3 protein. The sample has roughly 18,000 distinct CDR3 sequences, around 52% seen once. The time point: late sampling 161 to 241 days after vaccination in a few convalescent patients. Treatment meaning: roughly 11-day PBMC culture with coronavirus spike peptide pools or control peptides (ViraFEST assay). A half-volume replacement of the medium with fresh IL-2 medium was performed on days 3 and 7. This clonotype was picked up a small number of times. What it binds is unknown. Per germline, CDR1 LNHNV and CDR2 YYDKDF (reference sequence). The CDR3 has 16 amino acids. V shed 1 base, J shed 3 bases, and the junction held 3 bases outside the gene matches.

The sample was CD4+ T cells from blood, cultured in vitro, taken about 7 months after SARS-CoV-2 vaccination. The source is a human donor who had recovered from COVID-19. This chain links TRBV15 with TRBJ1-6; the match to TRBD1 covers 7 bases. The CDR3 spells CATSRGRGDYNSPLHF. In nucleotides, the CDR3 is TGTGCCACCAGCAGAGGCAGGGGGGACTATAATTCACCCCTCCACTTT.